Listed below are T cell receptor beta chains from one sample, sequenced in a study of cytomegalovirus exposure and HLA in healthy donors. The protocol was immunoSEQ multiplex PCR, while the TCRdb copy is restricted to in-frame clones and leaves out a portion. Of approximately 81,000 clones in the sample, roughly 83% were seen once. What was sequenced was PBMCs. The receptors stem from a woman aged 50 to 60 in good health and CMV-seronegative. Both conserved end residues are part of each CDR3. The D gene is left open where the match is weak. Part of the rows lack a size; the others show once, few, many or a class for expanded clones.

J gene,clone size,V gene,D gene,CDR3 protein,CDR3 DNA
TRBJ1-2,-,TRBV27,-,CASSPGGNYGYTF,TGTGCCAGCAGTCCGGGGGGGAACTATGGCTACACCTTC
TRBJ1-2,once,TRBV14,TRBD1,CASSLAGTATVVRGYTF,TGTGCCAGCAGCCTTGCCGGGACAGCGACCGTTGTAAGAGGCTACACCTTC
TRBJ2-2,-,TRBV6-1,-,CASSGGVSNTGELFF,TGTGCCAGCAGCGGAGGCGTTTCCAACACCGGGGAGCTGTTTTTT
TRBJ2-7,-,TRBV28,TRBD2,CASSSGMGGRAF,TGTGCCAGCAGTTCGGGGATGGGCGGGAGAGCCTTC
TRBJ2-3,-,TRBV15,TRBD2,CATSREGRESTDTQYF,TGTGCCACCAGCAGAGAGGGGCGGGAGTCCACAGATACGCAGTATTTT
TRBJ1-4,-,TRBV7-9,TRBD1,CASRTGEEGEKLFF,TGTGCCAGCAGAACAGGGGAGGAAGGTGAAAAACTGTTTTTT
TRBJ1-4,-,TRBV4-3,-,CASSQEIMGAPNEKLFF,TGCGCCAGCAGCCAAGAAATAATGGGGGCCCCTAATGAAAAACTGTTTTTT
TRBJ1-2,-,TRBV27,TRBD1,CASSLSQGAYGYTF,TGTGCCAGCAGTTTATCTCAGGGGGCGTATGGCTACACCTTC
TRBJ2-1,-,TRBV7-7,TRBD2,CASSPLGRGEQFF,TGTGCTAGCAGCCCATTAGGGCGGGGGGAGCAGTTCTTC
TRBJ2-3,-,TRBV29-1,-,CSIQRTGVPADTQYF,TGCAGCATCCAACGGACGGGGGTGCCTGCAGATACGCAGTATTTT
TRBJ2-7,-,TRBV28,TRBD2,CASSHSGRGVCEQYF,TGTGCCAGCAGCCATAGCGGGAGGGGCGTCTGCGAGCAGTACTTC
TRBJ2-5,-,TRBV5-1,TRBD1,CASSLKTGGVETQYF,TGCGCCAGCAGCTTGAAAACAGGGGGTGTGGAGACCCAGTACTTC
TRBJ2-7,-,TRBV6-1,TRBD1,CASSEGQGLDEQYF,TGTGCCAGCAGTGAAGGACAGGGCCTAGACGAGCAGTACTTC
TRBJ2-5,-,TRBV5-1,TRBD2,CASAGLAGGIQETQYF,TGCGCCAGCGCGGGACTAGCGGGGGGGATTCAAGAGACCCAGTACTTC
TRBJ1-2,-,TRBV5-4,-,CASSSQTGPNGYTF,TGTGCCAGCAGCTCACAGACAGGTCCGAATGGCTACACCTTC
TRBJ2-1,-,TRBV7-9,TRBD2,CASSDRTSGRGGTYNEQFF,TGTGCCAGCAGCGACCGGACTAGCGGGAGGGGTGGAACCTACAATGAGCAGTTCTTC
TRBJ2-3,once,TRBV5-4,-,CASSEGDSLRGTDTQYF,TGTGCCAGCAGCGAAGGGGACTCCCTGCGGGGCACAGATACGCAGTATTTT
TRBJ2-5,-,TRBV5-1,-,CASSLQGRGVQETQYF,TGCGCCAGCAGCCTACAGGGTCGAGGGGTACAAGAGACCCAGTACTTC
TRBJ2-5,-,TRBV5-1,TRBD1,CASSSGDRVEETQYF,TGCGCCAGCAGCTCTGGGGACAGGGTTGAGGAGACCCAGTACTTC
TRBJ1-5,-,TRBV6-1,TRBD1,CASSEVGRGSNQPQHF,TGTGCCAGCAGTGAAGTGGGCAGGGGGAGCAATCAGCCCCAGCATTTT
TRBJ2-1,-,TRBV19,TRBD2,CASSIEGLAGGGSSYNEQFF,TGTGCCAGTAGTATAGAGGGACTAGCGGGGGGCGGGAGCTCCTACAATGAGCAGTTCTTC
TRBJ2-5,-,TRBV27,-,CASSRRQLAEREPQYF,TGTGCCAGCAGCCGCCGCCAGTTAGCGGAGAGAGAACCCCAGTACTTC
TRBJ2-5,-,TRBV11-2,-,CASSLLVSGAMYQETQYF,TGTGCCAGCAGCTTATTAGTTAGCGGAGCTATGTACCAAGAGACCCAGTACTTC
TRBJ2-1,-,TRBV7-8,TRBD2,CASSLVGRGVVEQFF,TGTGCCAGCAGCTTAGTGGGGAGGGGCGTTGTTGAGCAGTTCTTC
TRBJ2-7,-,TRBV7-8,TRBD1,CASRAGTGAYEQYF,TGTGCCAGCAGAGCCGGGACAGGGGCCTACGAGCAGTACTTC
TRBJ2-7,-,TRBV2,-,CASSKTELQSTQYF,TGTGCCAGCAGTAAGACCGAACTACAATCTACGCAGTACTTC
TRBJ1-5,-,TRBV5-6,-,CASSLWEGSFSNQPQHF,TGTGCCAGCAGCTTGTGGGAGGGCAGCTTTAGCAATCAGCCCCAGCATTTT
TRBJ2-3,once,TRBV19,-,CASSITGSTDTQYF,TGTGCCAGTAGTATAACGGGAAGCACAGATACGCAGTATTTT
TRBJ1-2,-,TRBV7-8,TRBD1,CASSIGTANYGYTF,TGTGCCAGCAGCATTGGGACAGCTAACTATGGCTACACCTTC
TRBJ2-3,-,TRBV28,TRBD1,CASSSRNAGQGATDTQYF,TGTGCCAGCAGTTCTAGAAACGCGGGACAGGGGGCCACAGATACGCAGTATTTT
TRBJ2-7,-,TRBV2,TRBD1,CASSEVTGGLYEQYF,TGTGCCAGCAGTGAAGTGACAGGGGGTCTTTACGAGCAGTACTTC
TRBJ2-3,-,TRBV7-9,-,CSSSAQGRGTDTQYF,TGTTCCAGCAGCGCCCAGGGGAGGGGCACAGATACGCAGTATTTT
TRBJ1-2,few,TRBV5-6,-,CASSFIGQSYGYTF,TGTGCCAGCAGCTTCATCGGACAGTCCTATGGCTACACCTTC
TRBJ1-1,few,TRBV27,-,CASSFGTGGTEAFF,TGTGCCAGCAGTTTTGGTACAGGTGGCACTGAAGCTTTCTTT
TRBJ1-1,-,TRBV9,TRBD1,CASSATGWDNTEAFF,TGTGCCAGCAGCGCGACAGGGTGGGACAACACTGAAGCTTTCTTT
TRBJ1-4,few,TRBV11-3,TRBD1,CASSPDREVAEKLFF,TGTGCCAGCAGCCCAGACAGGGAGGTGGCTGAAAAACTGTTTTTT
TRBJ2-1,-,TRBV25-1,-,CASSESHRTDNEQFF,TGTGCCAGCAGTGAATCTCACAGGACCGACAATGAGCAGTTCTTC
TRBJ1-6,few,TRBV5-4,-,CASSLAGTVNSPLHF,TGTGCCAGCAGCTTGGCCGGGACTGTGAATTCACCCCTCCACTTT
TRBJ1-2,-,TRBV5-6,TRBD1,CASSPTSSTGLGYTF,TGTGCCAGCAGCCCTACCTCGTCGACAGGGTTAGGCTACACCTTC
TRBJ2-7,-,TRBV2,TRBD1,CATRSRDSFSYEQYF,TGTGCCACCCGATCCAGGGACAGCTTTTCCTACGAGCAGTACTTC
TRBJ1-4,-,TRBV7-2,-,CASSPSSGQLSEKLFF,TGTGCCAGCAGCCCCTCCTCTGGACAGTTGTCTGAAAAACTGTTTTTT
TRBJ2-5,-,TRBV14,TRBD1,CASSLYRGQTETQYF,TGTGCCAGCAGCCTATACAGGGGGCAAACGGAGACCCAGTACTTC
TRBJ1-4,-,TRBV7-9,TRBD1,CASRPDRGRDEKLFF,TGTGCCAGCAGACCGGACAGGGGGCGGGATGAAAAACTGTTTTTT
TRBJ1-1,-,TRBV29-1,-,CSAGNTEAFF,TGCAGCGCGGGGAACACTGAAGCTTTCTTT
TRBJ2-1,-,TRBV15,-,CATSRGGPLSNNEQFF,TGTGCCACCAGCAGAGGGGGGCCACTTAGTAACAATGAGCAGTTCTTC
TRBJ2-7,-,TRBV5-4,TRBD1,CASSPISGTGVYEQYF,TGTGCCAGCAGCCCGATTTCTGGGACAGGGGTCTACGAGCAGTACTTC
TRBJ1-1,-,TRBV6-5,-,CASSYIGAWGAEAFF,TGTGCCAGCAGTTATATAGGGGCCTGGGGCGCTGAAGCTTTCTTT
TRBJ2-7,-,TRBV27,TRBD1,CASSFRGRTGGSYEQYF,TGTGCCAGCAGTTTCCGAGGGCGGACAGGGGGATCCTACGAGCAGTACTTC
TRBJ1-1,-,TRBV2,-,CASILTGNTEAFF,TGTGCCAGCATTTTAACAGGGAACACTGAAGCTTTCTTT
TRBJ1-1,-,TRBV27,-,CASSLALNTEAFF,TGTGCCAGCAGTTTGGCTTTGAACACTGAAGCTTTCTTT
TRBJ1-2,few,TRBV25-1,-,CASSATRGSYGYTF,TGTGCCAGCAGTGCTACAAGAGGGTCCTATGGCTACACCTTC
TRBJ2-2,-,TRBV19,TRBD2,CASSRGRVNTGELFF,TGTGCCAGTAGTAGGGGGAGGGTGAACACCGGGGAGCTGTTTTTT
TRBJ1-6,-,TRBV6-5,TRBD1,CASSYSLGGVNSPLHF,TGTGCCAGCAGTTACTCACTAGGGGGCGTTAATTCACCCCTCCACTTT
TRBJ1-4,-,TRBV18,-,CASSLMDSSRELFF,TGTGCCAGCTCATTGATGGACAGCTCTAGGGAACTGTTTTTT
TRBJ1-5,-,TRBV7-2,TRBD1,CASSLAGTGRNQPQHF,TGTGCCAGCAGCTTAGCAGGGACAGGGAGGAATCAGCCCCAGCATTTT